This record looks at one TCR beta chain sequence and its context. Antigen: not known. This sample is drawn from a study of T cell responses to AZD1222 COVID-19 vaccine. Germline V gene lookup returns CDR1 SGHTA and CDR2 FQGNSA. The CDR3 contains 15 residues. The ends lost 5 bases at V and 9 bases at J; junction bases unmatched: 10. Findings and caveats of the study: Regions left unmutated in variants are reportedly the target of nearly half of spike-specific TCRs.

Method: immunoSEQ multiplex PCR; TCRdb's copy keeps in-frame clones and lacks some. The table includes some 130,000 clones, about 91% detected once. Here the sequenced sample was peripheral blood, taken on day 0 of AZD1222 vaccination. The TCR originated in an adult in good health. The chain joins TRBV7-2 to TRBJ1-5, with TRBD1 matching over 10 bases. This CDR3 reads CASSGRQGADLPQHF. The CDR3 coding sequence is TGTGCCAGCAGCGGTCGACAGGGGGCGGATCTGCCCCAGCATTTT.